The clone carrying this T cell receptor beta chain was recorded many times. The sample belongs to a study of metastatic and nonmetastatic thyroid tumors. TCRdb re-called the PCR reads through MiXCR. In the table there are 2,000 to 2,500 clones, roughly a quarter of which are singletons. Every patient was untreated before thyroid surgery. The clonotype originates from a male donor with papillary thyroid cancer or a benign thyroid nodule (not recorded which). Some clones in this sample may be carry-over from other donors' samples. The sequencing sample was made of adjacent normal tissue.

The chain's CDR3 is CASSDRDSYEQYF. The CDR3 coding sequence is TGTGCCAGCAGTGATCGAGACAGCTACGAGCAGTACTTC. This chain joins TRBV6-1 and TRBJ2-7; D possibly corresponds to TRBD1 (5 bases). The CDR3 contains 13 residues. CDR1 is MNHNS and CDR2 is SASEGT in the germline V gene. Deletions cut 3 bases from V and 3 bases from J, with 9 bases between.